The sample holds many counts of the clone carrying this T cell receptor beta chain. Its cognate antigen is unknown. The healthy controls volunteered at a blood bank in Maryland, USA. For the sorted libraries, 950,000 to 1,000,000 CD4+ or CD8+ T cells were used. This sample stems from a study of neurological immune-mediated disorders. Overall study findings and caveats: Healthy controls had more TCR clonal expansion than multiple sclerosis, which showed the least, whereas HTLV-1-associated myelopathy showed the most. The absence of any CDR3 amino acid sequence shared by expanded clones across subjects suggests that repertoires were private in all groups.

TCRdb processed the 5' RACE reads anew with MiXCR; each CDR3 protein has one entry. The data show 35,000 to 55,000 distinct CDR3 sequences, just under 6.5% seen once. The V and J ends lost 7 bases and 9 bases, in that order; junction bases with no gene match: 8. The CDR3 runs 13 residues. CDR1 and CDR2 from the germline V gene are SQVTM and ANQGSEA. The receptor comes from a woman between 40 and 50 years old in good health. The V gene is TRBV29-1, the J gene TRBJ2-1; 11 bases line up with TRBD2. The sequencing sample was made of CD4+ T cells from blood. The CDR3 DNA sequence: TGCAGCGGGACCGGGACTAGCGGTGCTGAGCAGTTCTTC. Its translation is CSGTGTSGAEQFF.